Following are 7 T cell receptor beta chains from one sample sequenced in a study of blood T cell repertoires in COVID-19 (dated by TCRdb to 2020 to 2022). To prepare the library, the immunoSEQ multiplex PCR assay was applied. Sourced from immuneACCESS, this table was stored by TCRdb with only in-frame sequences that have V and J called. A share of the clones is absent; for the studies checked, an unresolved V gene accounts for under half, and the remainder has no known explanation. This sample gives roughly 330,000 clones in total; approximately 87% of them show up just once. In total, the top ten clones hold approximately 4% of the sample. Sample: peripheral blood. The receptors derive from a woman in her 50s with active or convalescent COVID-19.

The genes are TRBV11-2 and TRBJ2-2, with a possible D match to TRBD2 (6 bases). The V end lost 5 bases, the J end lost 6 bases, and 16 bases lay between the germline ends. This CDR3 region has 15 residues. In germline, CDR1 is SGHAT, CDR2 FQNNGV. The CDR3, as DNA: TGTGCCAGCAGCCTTTTTTACACGGGAGCCGGGGAGCTGTTTTTT. Its translation is CASSLFYTGAGELFF.

In this sample, this clone turned up once. The chain employs TRBV7-2 and TRBJ2-5, with 7 positions matching TRBD1. The CDR3 spans 14 residues. Unmatched junction bases numbered 9, after V lost 6 bases and J lost 5 bases. The V gene's germline CDR1 is SGHTA and CDR2 FQGNSA. CDR3 nucleotides: TGTGCCAGCAGTCCGGCAGGGGGTCGGGAGACCCAGTACTTC. The encoded protein is CASSPAGGRETQYF.

This clone appeared once. The chain carries TRBV10-3 and TRBJ2-7; D unclear. Germline-derived CDR1 and CDR2 are ENHRY and SYGVKD. CDR3 length: 12 residues. V dropped 6 bases and J dropped 6 bases, with 12 bases sitting between them. DNA for the CDR3: TGTGCCATCAGGACCCTACCAGGCGAGCAGTACTTC. Translated: CAIRTLPGEQYF.

V is TRBV7-3 and J is TRBJ2-3, with 7 bases identical to TRBD2. The trim removed 5 bases at V and 4 bases at J, leaving 3 bases unmatched. This CDR3 has 13 residues. Germline-derived CDR1 and CDR2 are SGHTA and FQGTGA. CDR3 protein: CASSREVSDTQYF. DNA of the CDR3: TGTGCCAGCAGCCGGGAGGTATCAGATACGCAGTATTTT.

The rearrangement joins TRBV24-1 to TRBJ1-2, with TRBD1 identical over 8 bases. Germline CDR1 is KGHDR and CDR2 is SFDVKD. V lost 2 bases and J lost 7; bases outside the gene matches: 5. The CDR3 consists of 14 residues. This chain's CDR3 is CATSDSGTGGGYTF. CDR3 nucleotide sequence: TGTGCCACCAGTGATTCGGGAACAGGGGGTGGCTACACCTTC.

The chain combines TRBV19 with TRBJ1-2; a weak D match, TRBD1 (6 bases). Trimming cost V 9 bases and J 2 bases, with 10 bases left between them. Germline V lookup: CDR1 LNHDA, CDR2 SQIVND (reference sequence). The CDR3 totals 12 residues. The DNA of the CDR3 is TGTGCCAGCGCCGGACAGAACTATGGCTACACCTTC. Translation: CASAGQNYGYTF.

The chain employs TRBV4-1 and TRBJ2-5, with 13 bases identical to TRBD2. Germline V gene sequence: CDR1 MGHRA, CDR2 YSYEKL. Trimming removed 2 bases from V and 5 bases from J; junction bases left unmatched: 2. The CDR3 contains 15 residues. This CDR3 reads CASSQLGLAGETQYF. The CDR3 nucleotides read TGCGCCAGCAGCCAACTGGGACTAGCGGGGGAGACCCAGTACTTC.